Shown below are 17 T cell receptor beta chains from a single sample sequenced in a study of cytomegalovirus exposure and HLA in healthy donors. Generated by immunoSEQ multiplex PCR, the TCRdb table keeps only in-frame clones and is missing some. Of approximately 200,000 clones in the sample, 70% to 90% were seen once. What was sequenced was PBMCs. Every receptor here comes from a woman aged 18-35 years in good health and CMV-seronegative.

In its sample, this clone was seen a few times. The V and J genes are TRBV9 and TRBJ2-7, with 7 positions matching TRBD1. The CDR3 covers 16 residues. The V gene end was trimmed by 1 base and the J gene end by 2 bases; junction bases not matched to a gene: 9. Germline values: CDR1 SGDLS, CDR2 YYNGEE. The CDR3 sequence: CASSVRQGREAYEQYF. The CDR3 nucleotides read TGTGCCAGCAGCGTAAGACAGGGAAGGGAAGCCTACGAGCAGTACTTC.

The rearrangement links TRBV5-1 to TRBJ2-1; D remains ambiguous. Trimming took off 0 bases at V and 2 bases at J, with 9 bases between the two ends. The germline V gene has CDR1 SGHRS and CDR2 YFSETQ. The CDR3 is 15 amino acids. CDR3 in DNA: TGCGCCAGCAGCTTGGATCGCCCTACCTACAATGAGCAGTTCTTC. Its protein is CASSLDRPTYNEQFF. Filled out from reference TRBV5-1 and TRBJ2-1, the complete variable domain reads KAGVTQTPRYLIKTRGQQVTLSCSPISGHRSVSWYQQTPGQGLQFLFEYFSETQRNKGNFPGRFSGRQFSNSRSEMNVSTLELGDSALYLCASSLDRPTYNEQFFGPGTRLTVL.

This chain joins TRBV11-2 and TRBJ2-1; TRBD2 is a possible D gene (6 bases). The CDR3 runs to 14 residues. Germline V gene lookup returns CDR1 SGHAT and CDR2 FQNNGV. Trimming cost V 8 bases and J 4 bases, with 15 bases left between them. The CDR3 loop reads CASQLSGGYNEQFF. The DNA of the CDR3 is TGTGCCAGCCAGCTTAGCGGAGGATACAATGAGCAGTTCTTC.

This clone was detected only a few times. This chain uses TRBV7-9 with TRBJ2-1, with 11 bases matching TRBD2. The CDR3 has 14 residues. V was clipped by 5 bases and J by 15 bases; unmatched bases: 12. Per germline, CDR1 SEHNR and CDR2 FQNEAQ (reference sequence). As DNA, the CDR3 is TGTGCCAGCAGCCCGACTAGCGGGGAACGAGTGTTGTTCTTC. This translates into CASSPTSGERVLFF.

The chain carries TRBV5-4 and TRBJ2-3; TRBD1 matches at 8 bases. The V gene end was trimmed by 0 bases and the J gene end by 3 bases; junction bases not matched to a gene: 6. CDR1 is SGHNT and CDR2 is YYREEE in the germline V gene (reference sequence). The CDR3 is 16 amino acids. CDR3 sequence reads: CASSLAPGGWTDTQYF. The CDR3 DNA is TGTGCCAGCAGCTTGGCTCCAGGGGGCTGGACAGATACGCAGTATTTT.

The CDR3 sequence is CAWSVLKGVGTQYF. The DNA of the CDR3 is TGTGCCTGGAGTGTATTAAAGGGGGTGGGGACCCAGTACTTC. The gene calls are TRBV30 and TRBJ2-5, with D tentatively TRBD1 (6 bases). The V gene lost 0 bases and the J gene lost 7 bases, with 15 bases spanning the gap. The CDR3 is made up of 14 amino acids. Germline CDR1 and CDR2: GTSNPN and SVGIG (reference sequence). Full variable domain (outside the CDR3, taken from reference TRBV30 and TRBJ2-5): SQTIHQWPATLVQPVGSPLSLECTVEGTSNPNLYWYRQAAGRGLQLLFYSVGIGQISSEVPQNLSASRPQDRQFILSSKKLLLSDSGFYLCAWSVLKGVGTQYFGPGTRLLVL.

The V call is TRBV7-9, the J call TRBJ1-2; TRBD1 matches 9 bases. CDR3 length: 14 amino acids. With V trimmed by 5 bases and J by 7 bases, 8 bases remained unmatched. Looked up from germline, CDR1 is SEHNR and CDR2 is FQNEAQ (reference sequence). CDR3: CASSPGQGRGGYTF. The CDR3 coding sequence is TGTGCCAGCAGCCCCGGACAGGGGCGCGGTGGCTACACCTTC.

This chain uses TRBV2 with TRBJ1-1; 9 bases map to TRBD1. Trimming at V came to 5 bases and at J to 4 bases, leaving 5 bases not matched to a gene. The germline V gene has CDR1 SNHLY and CDR2 FYNNEI. The length of the CDR3 is 14 residues. Written as DNA, the CDR3 is TGTGCCAGCAGTACACAGGGGGCAGGCACTGAAGCTTTCTTT. Its translation: CASSTQGAGTEAFF.

In the case of this clone: Being one base from a much bigger clone, this may be a read error. This sample also contains other DNA sequences that code for the same CDR3. The V call is TRBV7-9, the J call TRBJ1-1; D not certain. V was shortened by 1 base and J by 1 base, with 4 bases between the two germline ends. Per germline, CDR1 SEHNR and CDR2 FQNEAQ (reference sequence). This CDR3 spans 13 amino acids. CDR3 residues: CASSLDRNTEAFF. CDR3 in DNA: TGTGCCAGCAGCTTAGACAGGAACACTGAAGCTTTCTTT.

The rearrangement links TRBV27 to TRBJ2-5; D is perhaps TRBD1 (6 bases). Germline V gene sequence: CDR1 MNHEY, CDR2 SMNVEV (reference sequence). CDR3 length equals 14 residues. Deletions cut 3 bases from V and 2 bases from J, with 10 bases between. This CDR3 reads CASSFRDKQETQYF. The CDR3, as DNA: TGTGCCAGCAGTTTCAGGGACAAACAAGAGACCCAGTACTTC.

This chain joins TRBV27 and TRBJ2-1; D perhaps matches TRBD2 (7 bases). Per the germline V gene, CDR1 is MNHEY and CDR2 is SMNVEV (reference sequence). V dropped 5 bases and J dropped 6 bases, with 17 bases sitting between them. The CDR3 is made up of 15 amino acids. The CDR3 DNA is TGTGCCAGCAGTCCCCAGGGAGGGGGGTCCAATGAGCAGTTCTTC. Translation: CASSPQGGGSNEQFF.

The V and J genes are TRBV5-5 and TRBJ1-1, with 7 bases that match TRBD1. V dropped 0 bases and J dropped 2; count of bases not matched to a gene: 4. The CDR3 is 15 amino acids. Germline values: CDR1 SGHKS, CDR2 YYEKEE (reference sequence). The CDR3 coding sequence is TGTGCCAGCAGCTTGGGCAGGGGGTTTAACACTGAAGCTTTCTTT. This translates into CASSLGRGFNTEAFF.

V gene TRBV28 combines with J gene TRBJ1-1; perhaps TRBD1 as D (5 bases). Germline-derived CDR1 and CDR2 are MDHEN and SYDVKM. V was clipped by 1 base and J by 1 base, with 10 bases between them. CDR3 length: 15 amino acids. In nucleotides, the CDR3 is TGTGCCAGCAGTTTATTCAAGACAGAGAACACTGAAGCTTTCTTT. Its translation is CASSLFKTENTEAFF.

The chain links TRBV4-1 to TRBJ1-1; D ambiguous. This CDR3 comprises 15 residues. Germline values: CDR1 MGHRA, CDR2 YSYEKL. V lost 1 base and J 2 bases, leaving 11 bases between the germline ends. For the CDR3, the DNA is TGCGCCAGCAGCCAAGTCAAATTAGCTAACACTGAAGCTTTCTTT. Protein product: CASSQVKLANTEAFF.

This sequence joins TRBV9 and TRBJ2-1; TRBD2 matches at 12 bases. J gave up 3 bases and V 3 bases, and 1 base lay outside the gene matches. Germline V gene sequence: CDR1 SGDLS, CDR2 YYNGEE. The CDR3 covers 15 residues. CDR3 protein: CASSAGLAGYNEQFF. The CDR3 DNA sequence: TGTGCCAGCAGCGCGGGACTAGCGGGCTACAATGAGCAGTTCTTC.

The V and J genes are TRBV11-2 and TRBJ2-1, with D possibly TRBD2 on 6 matching bases. Germline V gene lookup returns CDR1 SGHAT and CDR2 FQNNGV. CDR3 length: 15 residues. Trimming took off 4 bases at V and 1 base at J, with 11 bases between the two ends. The CDR3 here is CASSSAAGSYNEQFF. CDR3 sequence (DNA): TGTGCCAGCAGCTCCGCGGCGGGGTCCTACAATGAGCAGTTCTTC.

The rearrangement joins TRBV5-4 to TRBJ2-6; the D gene is possibly TRBD2 (5 bases). This CDR3 region has 17 residues. Germline CDR1 is SGHNT and CDR2 is YYREEE (reference sequence). V lost 2 bases to trimming and J lost 8 bases, with 20 bases between them. The CDR3 is CASSLMSWARGSNVLTF. The DNA of the CDR3 is TGTGCCAGCAGCTTAATGAGTTGGGCGCGAGGGTCCAACGTCCTGACTTTC.